Sequencing of this TCR beta chain was carried out in a study of early T cells in non-severe SARS-CoV-2 infection. Study-wide background: It was bulk RNA from unsorted whole blood that was sequenced, and the chains were unpaired. General study results and limits: In VDJdb matching, anti-spike CD8 responses were favored while private and CD4 specificities went missing.

This clonotype was detected many times. The antigen is unknown. Germline CDR1 MNHEY, CDR2 SVGEGT. V was clipped by 5 bases and J by 3 bases, with 14 bases between them. CDR3 size: 15 residues. Individual cDNA molecules received unique molecular identifiers. TCRdb ran MiXCR on the 5' RACE reads and lists one entry per CDR3 protein. The repertoire includes roughly 61,000 distinct CDR3 sequences, about 13% of them detected once, and roughly 9.3% sits in the top ten. V and J are TRBV6-2 or TRBV6-3 and TRBJ1-5; possible D gene TRBD1, 5 bases. This specimen consisted of whole blood, obtained at baseline. The clonotype comes from an adult who was a healthcare worker with PCR-confirmed SARS-CoV-2 infection or an uninfected control (not recorded which). The DNA of the CDR3 is TGTGCCAGCAGTACGGGACGTCCTGCCAATCAGCCCCAGCATTTT. Protein sequence: CASSTGRPANQPQHF.